Each of the 29 T cell receptor beta chains below was sequenced from the same sample in a study of T cell responses to AZD1222 COVID-19 vaccine. The protocol was immunoSEQ multiplex PCR, while the TCRdb copy is restricted to in-frame clones and leaves out a portion. Of around 78,000 clones listed, roughly nine tenths are singletons. The specimen comprised peripheral blood, sampled 28 days after the second AZD1222 dose. Receptor source: an adult who received the AZD1222 COVID-19 vaccine.

The rearrangement links TRBV2 to TRBJ2-5, with 8 bases lining up with TRBD1. Trimming at V came to 7 bases and at J to 4 bases, leaving 8 bases not matched to a gene. Per the germline V gene, CDR1 is SNHLY and CDR2 is FYNNEI. This CDR3 contains 14 residues. CDR3 DNA sequence: TGTGCCAGCACCCTGGACAGGGACGTAGAGACCCAGTACTTC. Protein: CASTLDRDVETQYF.

The chain has TRBV24-1 and TRBJ2-7; 10 positions match TRBD2. Trimming removed 3 bases from V and 7 bases from J; junction bases left unmatched: 20. The germline V gene encodes CDR1 KGHDR and CDR2 SFDVKD. The CDR3 is 19 residues long. In DNA form, the CDR3 reads TGTGCCACCAGTGATCCCCCAATAGGACTAGCGGAGGGCGGGGGTGAGCAGTACTTC. This codes for CATSDPPIGLAEGGGEQYF.

The V and J genes are TRBV6-1 and TRBJ2-7; D might be TRBD2 (5 bases). Deletions cut 2 bases from V and 0 bases from J, with 17 bases between. This CDR3 is 17 amino acids long. Germline lookup yields CDR1 MNHNS and CDR2 SASEGT. This CDR3 is CASSETPGYEVSYEQYF. CDR3 in DNA: TGTGCCAGCAGTGAAACCCCGGGGTACGAGGTCTCCTACGAGCAGTACTTC.

As DNA, the CDR3 is TGCGCCAGCAGCTTGGAAATCAATCAGCCCCAGCATTTT. Residues: CASSLEINQPQHF. The chain joins TRBV5-1 to TRBJ1-5; D unclear. This CDR3 spans 13 amino acids. CDR1 is SGHRS, CDR2 YFSETQ, per germline. Trimming removed 0 bases at V and 3 bases at J, with 4 bases between.

This clone has just a few counts. V is TRBV19 and J is TRBJ1-1; tentative D call: TRBD1 (5 bases). CDR1 is LNHDA and CDR2 is SQIVND in the germline V gene (reference sequence). Trimming took off 4 bases at V and 5 bases at J, with 11 bases between the two ends. The CDR3 runs to 13 residues. CDR3 sequence (DNA): TGTGCCAGTAGTAACCAGGGAAGGACTGAAGCTTTCTTT. This sequence encodes CASSNQGRTEAFF. The full variable domain, with the rest looked up from reference TRBV19 and TRBJ1-1, is DGGITQSPKYLFRKEGQNVTLSCEQNLNHDAMYWYRQDPGQGLRLIYYSQIVNDFQKGDIAEGYSVSREKKESFPLTVTSAQKNPTAFYLCASSNQGRTEAFFGQGTRLTVV.

The gene calls are TRBV4-1 and TRBJ1-6; TRBD1 matches 7 bases. The CDR3 covers 16 residues. Germline-derived CDR1 and CDR2 are MGHRA and YSYEKL. The J segment lost 4 bases and the V segment lost 2 bases, leaving 5 bases of the junction unmatched. As DNA, the CDR3 is TGCGCCAGCAGCCAACCGCCGGGACAGTATAATTCACCCCTCCACTTT. It specifies CASSQPPGQYNSPLHF.

The rearrangement joins TRBV15 to TRBJ1-2, with D hard to call. V was pared by 2 bases and J by 5 bases, with 15 bases between. Germline V CDR1 and CDR2: LNHNV, YYDKDF (reference sequence). The CDR3 spans 15 residues. The CDR3: CATSRNRGLHYGYTF. The CDR3 nucleotides read TGTGCCACCAGCAGAAATAGAGGCCTGCATTATGGCTACACCTTC.

The genes are TRBV3-1 (or the pseudogene TRBV3-2) and TRBJ1-2, with TRBD1 matching 8 bases. The V gene end was trimmed by 0 bases and the J gene end by 5 bases; junction bases not matched to a gene: 5. The CDR3 has 15 amino acids. From germline, CDR1 is LGHDT and CDR2 YNNKEL (reference sequence). CDR3 coding DNA: TGTGCCAGCAGCCAAGACGGGACAGGCTTTTATGGCTACACCTTC. It is translated as CASSQDGTGFYGYTF.

The gene calls are TRBV28 and TRBJ2-7; 13 nucleotides agree with TRBD2. V was clipped by 3 bases and J by 0 bases; unmatched bases: 5. Germline loops: CDR1 MDHEN, CDR2 SYDVKM. The CDR3 spans 17 residues. The CDR3, as DNA: TGTGCCAGCAGTTTTGGACTAGCGGGAGCTTCCTCCTACGAGCAGTACTTC. Protein product: CASSFGLAGASSYEQYF. The whole variable domain, filled in from reference TRBV28 and TRBJ2-7, reads DVKVTQSSRYLVKRTGEKVFLECVQDMDHENMFWYRQDPGLGLRLIYFSYDVKMKEKGDIPEGYSVSREKKERFSLILESASTNQTSMYLCASSFGLAGASSYEQYFGPGTRLTVT.

The CDR3 nucleotides are TGTGCCAGCAGCGTAGCCGGCAGGGTCGGTGAAAAACTGTTTTTT. Encoded protein: CASSVAGRVGEKLFF. This chain joins TRBV9 and TRBJ1-4, with D tentatively TRBD1 (5 bases). Trimming stripped 0 bases from V and 7 bases from J, with 13 bases between. Germline loops: CDR1 SGDLS, CDR2 YYNGEE. This CDR3 contains 15 residues.

CDR3 coding DNA: TGTGCCAGCTCCCCCGGCCAAGAGACCCAGTACTTC. Residues: CASSPGQETQYF. V usage is TRBV18 and J usage is TRBJ2-5; D remains ambiguous. The germline V gene has CDR1 KGHSH and CDR2 LQKENI. The CDR3 has 12 residues. Trimming shortened V by 6 bases and J by 1 base, and 6 bases separated the two germline ends. The full variable domain, completed using reference TRBV18 and TRBJ2-5, is NAGVMQNPRHLVRRRGQEARLRCSPMKGHSHVYWYRQLPEEGLKFMVYLQKENIIDESGMPKERFSAEFPKEGPSILRIQQVVRGDSAAYFCASSPGQETQYFGPGTRLLVL.

The V gene is TRBV28, the J gene TRBJ2-2; perhaps TRBD1 as D (5 bases). The germline V gene has CDR1 MDHEN and CDR2 SYDVKM. The CDR3 contains 20 residues. The germline V and J ends were trimmed by 5 bases and 4 bases, with 29 bases remaining between them. The CDR3 bases are TGTGCCAGCAGTCCCCCCCACTTGGCCCTGTCGACAGCTCGCACCGGGGAGCTGTTTTTT. It specifies CASSPPHLALSTARTGELFF.

V usage is TRBV2 and J usage is TRBJ2-6; no definite D call. The CDR3 is 13 residues long. The V gene lost 10 bases and the J gene lost 0 bases, with 7 bases spanning the gap. CDR1 SNHLY and CDR2 FYNNEI come from the germline V gene. In DNA, the CDR3 is TGTGCCACCAAACGCTCTGGGGCCAACGTCCTGACTTTC. This gives the protein CATKRSGANVLTF.

The chain uses TRBV5-4 and TRBJ1-1, with 7 nucleotides matching TRBD1. The CDR3 has 14 residues. From germline, CDR1 is SGHNT and CDR2 YYREEE (reference sequence). The V and J ends lost 4 bases and 2 bases, in that order; junction bases with no gene match: 5. The DNA for the CDR3 is TGTGCCAGCAGCGGGGACAGTTATAACACTGAAGCTTTCTTT. Residues: CASSGDSYNTEAFF.

This chain links TRBV6-5 with TRBJ2-2; D ambiguous. Per germline, CDR1 MNHEY and CDR2 SVGAGI. The V end lost 6 bases, the J end lost 1 base, and 6 bases lay between the germline ends. The CDR3 consists of 13 residues. The CDR3 nucleotides are TGTGCCAGCAGGCCCCTGAACACCGGGGAGCTGTTTTTT. It specifies CASRPLNTGELFF.

The chain employs TRBV6-5 and TRBJ2-3; D uncertain. Trimming pared 0 bases from V and 2 bases from J, leaving 6 bases between. The CDR3 length is 14 residues. In germline, CDR1 is MNHEY, CDR2 SVGAGI. In nucleotides, the CDR3 is TGTGCCAGCAGTTACTCCGAGCCCACAGATACGCAGTATTTT. Residues: CASSYSEPTDTQYF.

The chain has TRBV2 and TRBJ1-4, with TRBD1 identical over 8 bases. From germline, CDR1 is SNHLY and CDR2 FYNNEI. This CDR3 is 16 amino acids long. Trimming cost V 1 base and J 5 bases; bases outside gene matches: 6. The CDR3 region has the DNA TGTGCCAGCAGTGAAGTGCGACAGGGGCGGAATGAAAAACTGTTTTTT. As protein: CASSEVRQGRNEKLFF. The full variable domain, with the rest looked up from reference TRBV2 and TRBJ1-4, is EPEVTQTPSHQVTQMGQEVILRCVPISNHLYFYWYRQILGQKVEFLVSFYNNEISEKSEIFDDQFSVERPDGSNFTLKIRSTKLEDSAMYFCASSEVRQGRNEKLFFGSGTQLSVL.

This chain links TRBV6-5 with TRBJ1-1; D perhaps matches TRBD1 (5 bases). V was pared by 7 bases and J by 4 bases, with 19 bases between. This CDR3 spans 15 amino acids. Germline V gene data show CDR1 as MNHEY and CDR2 as SVGAGI. CDR3 DNA sequence: TGTGCCAGCATTAGTCAGTGGGGCGTCGGCACTGAAGCTTTCTTT. Its translation: CASISQWGVGTEAFF.

The CDR3 reads CASSQAGTGDEQYF. In DNA, the CDR3 is TGTGCCAGCAGCCAAGCCGGGACAGGGGACGAGCAGTACTTC. The rearrangement uses TRBV9 and TRBJ2-7, with 10 bases identical to TRBD1. Losses at the gene ends were 4 bases for V and 5 bases for J; bases not matched to a gene: 6. Looked up from germline, CDR1 is SGDLS and CDR2 is YYNGEE. The CDR3 runs 14 residues.

This clone turned up a few times. The V gene is TRBV7-2, the J gene TRBJ2-1, with unresolved D. Germline values: CDR1 SGHTA, CDR2 FQGNSA. CDR3 length: 12 residues. The V end lost 5 bases, the J end lost 3 bases, and 5 bases lay between the germline ends. The CDR3 reads CASSLNYNEQFF. DNA for the CDR3: TGTGCCAGCAGCCTAAACTACAATGAGCAGTTCTTC.

V usage is TRBV9 and J usage is TRBJ1-6, with 7 bases aligning to TRBD1. The CDR3 is 15 residues long. Germline V lookup: CDR1 SGDLS, CDR2 YYNGEE. The J segment lost 3 bases and the V segment lost 3 bases, leaving 3 bases of the junction unmatched. In DNA form, the CDR3 reads TGTGCCAGCAGCGATCGGGACAGCTATAATTCACCCCTCCACTTT. It is translated as CASSDRDSYNSPLHF.

The V and J genes are TRBV7-2 and TRBJ2-1; 8 bases match TRBD2. V shed 0 bases and J 8 bases; nucleotides not matched to a gene: 6. The CDR3 covers 15 residues. The V gene's germline CDR1 is SGHTA and CDR2 FQGNSA. DNA of the CDR3: TGTGCCAGCAGCTTAGCAGCGGGAGCTATCCATGAGCAGTTCTTC. Its protein product is CASSLAAGAIHEQFF.

The V gene is TRBV20-1, the J gene TRBJ1-2; D gene unclear. With 7 bases removed from V and 7 bases from J, the gap between germline ends came to 13 bases. Looked up from germline, CDR1 is DFQATT and CDR2 is SNEGSKA (reference sequence). This CDR3 contains 11 residues. The CDR3 DNA sequence: TGCAGTGGGCAGGACTCCTTTGGCTACACCTTC. Translation: CSGQDSFGYTF.

This chain joins TRBV10-3 and TRBJ1-1; TRBD1 matches 7 bases. CDR3 length: 14 residues. The V gene end was trimmed by 5 bases and the J gene end by 6 bases; junction bases not matched to a gene: 9. Germline V gene data show CDR1 as ENHRY and CDR2 as SYGVKD. The CDR3 region is CAISNRGSWPEAFF. Here the CDR3 DNA reads TGTGCCATCAGTAACAGGGGATCTTGGCCTGAAGCTTTCTTT.

The CDR3 DNA follows: TGCGCCAGCGCGGAGGTTTTTGGAAACACCATATATTTT. Encoded protein: CASAEVFGNTIYF. J is TRBJ1-3 and V is TRBV5-1, with unresolved D. This CDR3 region has 13 residues. Per germline, CDR1 SGHRS and CDR2 YFSETQ. V lost 7 bases and J 3 bases, leaving 11 bases between the germline ends.

This sequence joins TRBV5-4 and TRBJ2-7, with 9 nucleotides matching TRBD2. Germline assignment: CDR1 SGHNT and CDR2 YYREEE (reference sequence). CDR3 size: 16 residues. The V and J ends lost 4 bases and 3 bases, in that order; junction bases with no gene match: 11. The CDR3 DNA follows: TGTGCCAGCAGCCTACAGGGGCCAGCGGGGGGCTACGAGCAGTACTTC. It translates to CASSLQGPAGGYEQYF.

This chain joins TRBV10-2 and TRBJ2-7, with 9 bases aligning to TRBD1. Trimming removed 8 bases from V and 4 bases from J; junction bases left unmatched: 9. The CDR3 length is 14 residues. CDR1 is WSHSY, CDR2 SAAADI, per germline. DNA of the CDR3: TGCGCCAGCTCTCTGGGACAGGGCTCTTACGAGCAGTACTTC. It encodes CASSLGQGSYEQYF.

The J gene is TRBJ2-3, the V gene TRBV4-3; 12 bases align to TRBD2. This CDR3 contains 17 residues. Germline V gene sequence: CDR1 LGHNA, CDR2 YSLEER. After removal of 1 base from V and 6 bases from J, the junction contained 8 bases not matched to a gene. The CDR3 nucleotides read TGCGCCAGCAGCCAAGCGGCTAGCGGGAGGGCAGGGGATACGCAGTATTTT. Encoded protein: CASSQAASGRAGDTQYF.

The gene calls are TRBV5-3 and TRBJ2-1; TRBD1 matches at 8 bases. TRBV5-3 is marked as an open reading frame, function uncertain. The CDR3 runs to 14 residues. The V and J ends lost 4 bases and 6 bases, in that order; junction bases with no gene match: 6. The CDR3 region has the DNA TGTGCCAGAAGCGCCGACAGGGGTGGCAATGAGCAGTTCTTC. Translated: CARSADRGGNEQFF.